This record looks at one TCR beta chain sequence and its context. The data belong to a study of blood T cell repertoires in COVID-19. As processed by the authors: Amplification from reference gene primers served as the basis for estimated nucleated cell counts. Sequencing used immunoSEQ multiplex PCR; TCRdb keeps in-frame clones, though not all of them. Clone size and V and J calls were adopted from that table, with D and trimming inferred from the DNA. The table includes around 220,000 clones, roughly 90% detected once. CDR3 size: 14 residues. The V gene's germline CDR1 is LGHDT and CDR2 YNNKEL (reference sequence). Trimming shortened V by 4 bases and J by 5 bases, and 12 bases separated the two germline ends.

What was sequenced was PBMCs or T cells enriched from blood (not recorded which). The chain joins TRBV3-1 (or the pseudogene TRBV3-2) to TRBJ1-5; possibly TRBD1 for D (5 bases). The TCR sequence derives from a woman in her twenties or thirties with acute COVID-19. In nucleotides, the CDR3 is TGTGCCAGCAGCCCCCTCGGGACTTATCAGCCCCAGCATTTT. It specifies CASSPLGTYQPQHF.